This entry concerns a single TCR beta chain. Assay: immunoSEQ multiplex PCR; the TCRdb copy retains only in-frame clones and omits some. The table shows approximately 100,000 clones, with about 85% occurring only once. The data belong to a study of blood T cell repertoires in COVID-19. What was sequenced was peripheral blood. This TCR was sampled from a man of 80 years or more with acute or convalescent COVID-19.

Here the CDR3 reads CASSVGASGSGTDTQYF. CDR3 DNA: TGTGCCAGCAGCGTAGGGGCTAGCGGGAGTGGCACAGATACGCAGTATTTT. The chain uses TRBV9 and TRBJ2-3; 10 nucleotides line up with TRBD2. Germline V CDR1 and CDR2: SGDLS, YYNGEE. Trimming removed 0 bases from V and 1 base from J; junction bases left unmatched: 5. The CDR3 length is 17 residues. Variable domain in full (rest from reference TRBV9 and TRBJ2-3): DSGVTQTPKHLITATGQRVTLRCSPRSGDLSVYWYQQSLDQGLQFLIQYYNGEERAKGNILERFSAQQFPDLHSELNLSSLELGDSALYFCASSVGASGSGTDTQYFGPGTRLTVL.